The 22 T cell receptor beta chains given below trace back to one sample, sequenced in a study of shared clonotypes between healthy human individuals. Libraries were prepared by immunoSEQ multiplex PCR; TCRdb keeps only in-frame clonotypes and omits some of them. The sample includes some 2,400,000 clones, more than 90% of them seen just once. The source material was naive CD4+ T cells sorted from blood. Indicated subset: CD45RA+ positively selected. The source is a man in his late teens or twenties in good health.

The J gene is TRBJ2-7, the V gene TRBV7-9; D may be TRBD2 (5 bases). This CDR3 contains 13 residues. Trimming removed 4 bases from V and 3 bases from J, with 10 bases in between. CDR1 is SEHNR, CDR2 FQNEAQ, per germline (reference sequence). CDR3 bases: TGTGCCAGCAGCTCGACTATTTTCTACGAGCAGTACTTC. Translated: CASSSTIFYEQYF.

The CDR3, as DNA: TGTGCCACGGGACTAGCGGGGGGGATAAAGACCCAGTACTTC. This sequence encodes CATGLAGGIKTQYF. V and J are TRBV10-3 and TRBJ2-5, with 16 bases identical to TRBD2. This CDR3 has 14 residues. Germline loops: CDR1 ENHRY, CDR2 SYGVKD. V was pared by 10 bases and J by 6 bases, with 5 bases of the junction left unmatched.

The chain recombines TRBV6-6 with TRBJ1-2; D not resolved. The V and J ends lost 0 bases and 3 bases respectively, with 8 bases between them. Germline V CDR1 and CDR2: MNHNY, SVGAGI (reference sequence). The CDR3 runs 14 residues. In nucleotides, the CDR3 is TGTGCCAGCAGTTACTCGACCGGGTACTATGGCTACACCTTC. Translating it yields CASSYSTGYYGYTF.

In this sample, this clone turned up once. In DNA form, the CDR3 reads TGTGCCAGCAGCGTAGGAGGACAGGGAAGTCAGCCCCAGCATTTT. Residues: CASSVGGQGSQPQHF. V gene TRBV9 combines with J gene TRBJ1-5; 8 bases align to TRBD1. Per the germline V gene, CDR1 is SGDLS and CDR2 is YYNGEE. The CDR3 length is 15 residues. V dropped 0 bases and J dropped 6; count of bases not matched to a gene: 5.

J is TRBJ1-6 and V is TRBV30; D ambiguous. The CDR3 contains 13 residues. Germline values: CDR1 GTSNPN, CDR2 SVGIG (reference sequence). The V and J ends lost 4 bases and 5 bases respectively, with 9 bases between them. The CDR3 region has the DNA TGTGCCTGGAATAAGGTTGATAATTCACCCCTCCACTTT. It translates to CAWNKVDNSPLHF.

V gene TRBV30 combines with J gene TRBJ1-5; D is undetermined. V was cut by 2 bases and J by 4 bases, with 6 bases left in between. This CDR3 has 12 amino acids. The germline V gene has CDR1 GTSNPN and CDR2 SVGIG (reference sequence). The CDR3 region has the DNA TGTGCCTGGAGTTATGGGAATCAGCCCCAGCATTTT. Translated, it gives CAWSYGNQPQHF.

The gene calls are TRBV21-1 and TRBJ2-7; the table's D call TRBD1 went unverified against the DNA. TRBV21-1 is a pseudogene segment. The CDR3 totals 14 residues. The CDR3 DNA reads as TGTGCCAGCAGCAGCAGCAGGTACTCCTACGAGCAGTACTTC. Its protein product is CASSSSRYSYEQYF.

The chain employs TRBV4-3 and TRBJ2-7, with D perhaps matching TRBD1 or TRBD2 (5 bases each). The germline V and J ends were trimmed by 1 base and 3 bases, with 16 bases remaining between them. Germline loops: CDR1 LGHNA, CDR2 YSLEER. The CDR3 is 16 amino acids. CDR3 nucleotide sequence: TGCGCCAGCAGCCAAGCAAGTTCAGGGACCCTCTACGAGCAGTACTTC. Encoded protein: CASSQASSGTLYEQYF.

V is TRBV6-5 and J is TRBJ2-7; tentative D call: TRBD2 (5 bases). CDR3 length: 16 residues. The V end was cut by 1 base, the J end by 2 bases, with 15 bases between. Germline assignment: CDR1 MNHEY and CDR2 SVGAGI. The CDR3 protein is CASSYLTRGNAYEQYF. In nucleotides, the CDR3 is TGTGCCAGCAGTTACTTAACCCGGGGAAATGCCTACGAGCAGTACTTC.

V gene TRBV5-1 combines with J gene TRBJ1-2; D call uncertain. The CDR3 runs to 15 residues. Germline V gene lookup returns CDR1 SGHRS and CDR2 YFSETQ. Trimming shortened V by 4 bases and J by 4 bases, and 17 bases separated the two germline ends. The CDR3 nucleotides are TGCGCCAGCAGCCCGGGCATACTCAGCGGCTATGGCTACACCTTC. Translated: CASSPGILSGYGYTF.

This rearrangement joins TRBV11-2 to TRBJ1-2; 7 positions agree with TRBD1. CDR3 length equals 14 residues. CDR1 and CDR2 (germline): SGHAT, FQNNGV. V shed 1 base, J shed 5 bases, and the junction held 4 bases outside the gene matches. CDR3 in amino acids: CASSLVVQGYGYTF. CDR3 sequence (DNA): TGTGCCAGCAGCTTAGTTGTACAGGGGTATGGCTACACCTTC.

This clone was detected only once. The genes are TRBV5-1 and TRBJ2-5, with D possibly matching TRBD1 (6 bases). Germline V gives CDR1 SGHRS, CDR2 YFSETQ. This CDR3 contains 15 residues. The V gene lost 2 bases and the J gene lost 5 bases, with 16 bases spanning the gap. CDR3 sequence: CASSLQPGQMETQYF. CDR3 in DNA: TGCGCCAGCAGCTTACAACCGGGACAAATGGAGACCCAGTACTTC.

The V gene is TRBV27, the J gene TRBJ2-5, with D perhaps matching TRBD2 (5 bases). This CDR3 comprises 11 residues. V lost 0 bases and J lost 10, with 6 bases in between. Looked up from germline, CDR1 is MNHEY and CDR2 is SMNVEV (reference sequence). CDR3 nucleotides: TGTGCCAGCAGTTTATCGGAGGTCCAGTACTTC. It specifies CASSLSEVQYF.

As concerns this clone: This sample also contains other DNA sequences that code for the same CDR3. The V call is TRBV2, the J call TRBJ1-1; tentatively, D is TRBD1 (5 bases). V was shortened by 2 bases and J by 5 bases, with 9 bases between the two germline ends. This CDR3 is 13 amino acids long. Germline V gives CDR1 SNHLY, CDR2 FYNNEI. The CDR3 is CASSELGGTEAFF. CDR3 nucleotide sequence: TGTGCCAGCAGTGAACTGGGGGGAACTGAAGCTTTCTTT.

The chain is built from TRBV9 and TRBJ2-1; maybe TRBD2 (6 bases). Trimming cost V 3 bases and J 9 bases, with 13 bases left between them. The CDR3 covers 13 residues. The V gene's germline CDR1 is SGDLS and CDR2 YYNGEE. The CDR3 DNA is TGTGCCAGCAGCGCGGGACTCCCCACTGAGCAGTTCTTC. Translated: CASSAGLPTEQFF.

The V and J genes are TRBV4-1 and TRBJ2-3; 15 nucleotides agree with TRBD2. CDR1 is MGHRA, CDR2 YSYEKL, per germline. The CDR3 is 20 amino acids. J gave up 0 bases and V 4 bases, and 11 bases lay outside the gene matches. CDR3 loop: CASSLPGLAGGRSSTDTQYF. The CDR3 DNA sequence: TGCGCCAGCAGCCTACCGGGACTAGCGGGGGGCCGCTCTAGCACAGATACGCAGTATTTT.

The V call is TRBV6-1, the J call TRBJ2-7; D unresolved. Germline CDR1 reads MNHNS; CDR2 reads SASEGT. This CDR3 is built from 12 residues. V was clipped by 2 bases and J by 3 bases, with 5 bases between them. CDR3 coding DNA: TGTGCCAGCAGTGAACGTAGCTACGAGCAGTACTTC. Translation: CASSERSYEQYF.

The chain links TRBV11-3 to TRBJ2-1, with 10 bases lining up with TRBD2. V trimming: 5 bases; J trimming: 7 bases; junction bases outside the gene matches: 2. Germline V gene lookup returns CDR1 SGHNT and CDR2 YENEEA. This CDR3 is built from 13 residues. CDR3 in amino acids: CASSNSGRNEQFF. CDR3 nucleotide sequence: TGTGCCAGCAGCAATAGCGGGAGGAATGAGCAGTTCTTC. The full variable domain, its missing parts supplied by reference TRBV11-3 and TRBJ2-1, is EAGVVQSPRYKIIEKKQPVAFWCNPISGHNTLYWYLQNLGQGPELLIRYENEEAVDDSQLPKDRFSAERLKGVDSTLKIQPAELGDSAVYLCASSNSGRNEQFFGPGTRLTVL.

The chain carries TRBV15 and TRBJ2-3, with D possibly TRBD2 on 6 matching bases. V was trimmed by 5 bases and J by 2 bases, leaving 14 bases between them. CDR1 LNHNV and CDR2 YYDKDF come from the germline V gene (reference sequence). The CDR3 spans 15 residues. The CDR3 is CATSPLATDTDTQYF. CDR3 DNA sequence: TGTGCCACCAGCCCACTAGCCACCGACACAGATACGCAGTATTTT.

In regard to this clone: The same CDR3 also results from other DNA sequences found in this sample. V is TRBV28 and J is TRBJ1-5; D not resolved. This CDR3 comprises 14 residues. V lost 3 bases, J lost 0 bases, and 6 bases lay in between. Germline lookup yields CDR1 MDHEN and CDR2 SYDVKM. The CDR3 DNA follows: TGTGCCAGCAGTTTCGGTGGTAGCAATCAGCCCCAGCATTTT. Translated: CASSFGGSNQPQHF.

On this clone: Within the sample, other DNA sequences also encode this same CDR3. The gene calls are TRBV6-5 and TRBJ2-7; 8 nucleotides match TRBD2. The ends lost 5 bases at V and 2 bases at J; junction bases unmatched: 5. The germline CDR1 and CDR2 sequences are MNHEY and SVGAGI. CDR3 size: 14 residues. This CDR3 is CASSPLAGAYEQYF. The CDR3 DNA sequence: TGTGCCAGCAGTCCTCTAGCGGGCGCCTACGAGCAGTACTTC.

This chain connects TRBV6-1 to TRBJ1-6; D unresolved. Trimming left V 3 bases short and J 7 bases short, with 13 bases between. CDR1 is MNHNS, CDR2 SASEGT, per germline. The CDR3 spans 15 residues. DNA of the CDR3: TGTGCCAGCAGTGAGGACCCCGGACCCAATTCACCCCTCCACTTT. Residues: CASSEDPGPNSPLHF.